The next 11 T cell receptor beta chains were all read from a single sample in a study of molecular identifiers for immune sequencing clone quantification. A single record per CDR3 protein comes from TCRdb applying MiXCR to the PCR reads. The sample has some 94,000 distinct CDR3 sequences, more than 20% seen once. Sequencing was performed on naive CD8+ T cells from blood, with Jurkat cell RNA spiked in. The subset denotes: FACS-sorted CD8+CD4-CCR7+CD45RA+ naive T cells. The origin of the receptors is a human donor in good health. Some libraries in this study had Jurkat cell RNA spiked in.

This clonotype appeared a few times. The J gene is TRBJ2-3, the V gene TRBV9, with 12 nucleotides matching TRBD2. The ends lost 0 bases at V and 2 bases at J; junction bases unmatched: 7. CDR1 is SGDLS, CDR2 YYNGEE, per germline. The CDR3 covers 18 residues. The CDR3 coding sequence is TGTGCCAGCAGCGTAGTTCCTAGCGGGGGGGCCTTCACAGATACGCAGTATTTT. This encodes CASSVVPSGGAFTDTQYF.

The chain carries TRBV30 and TRBJ2-1; 8 nucleotides match TRBD2. The CDR3 loop spans 13 amino acids. After removal of 4 bases from V and 6 bases from J, the junction contained 5 bases not matched to a gene. CDR1 is GTSNPN, CDR2 SVGIG, per germline (reference sequence). The DNA for the CDR3 is TGTGCCTGGATCGGACTAGCCGGCAATGAGCAGTTCTTC. It is translated as CAWIGLAGNEQFF.

A word on this clonotype: At one of its ends the junction is not consistent with the germline gene, which may arise from a read error. The rearrangement joins TRBV29-1 to TRBJ2-3; 8 bases match TRBD2. The germline V gene has CDR1 SQVTM and CDR2 ANQGSEA. The CDR3 is 19 residues long. The CDR3 loop is CSVLDGTGGSLTYTGTQYF. The CDR3 nucleotides read TGCAGCGTATTAGACGGGACGGGGGGGTCACTGACATACACAGGTACGCAGTATTTT.

The gene calls are TRBV2 and TRBJ1-2; a weak D match, TRBD1 (5 bases). V was cut by 1 base and J by 2 bases, with 14 bases left in between. Germline loops: CDR1 SNHLY, CDR2 FYNNEI. This CDR3 region has 16 residues. CDR3 amino acids: CASSEVRAGRNYGYTF. The CDR3 DNA follows: TGTGCCAGCAGTGAAGTTCGGGCAGGGAGGAACTATGGCTACACCTTC.

J is TRBJ2-7 and V is TRBV27, with unresolved D. The CDR3 covers 13 residues. Germline CDR1 reads MNHEY; CDR2 reads SMNVEV (reference sequence). The germline V and J ends were trimmed by 4 bases and 2 bases, with 9 bases remaining between them. The CDR3, as DNA: TGTGCCAGCAGTTATAAGTATACCTACGAGCAGTACTTC. It encodes CASSYKYTYEQYF.

Regarding this clonotype: This may arise from a read error, as a much more abundant clone is one base away. The V gene is TRBV6-5, the J gene TRBJ2-6; D is possibly TRBD1 or TRBD2 (5 bases each). Per the germline V gene, CDR1 is MNHEY and CDR2 is SVGAGI. The CDR3 extends over 16 amino acids. For the CDR3, the DNA is TGTGCCAGCAGCCACATGGGTGAGCCTGGGGGCAACGTCCTGACTTTC. Residues: CASSHMGEPGGNVLTF.

This clonotype was seen a handful of times. This rearrangement joins TRBV4-3 to TRBJ2-2; D is uncertain. This CDR3 region has 17 residues. The germline gives CDR1 LGHNA, CDR2 YSLEER. The V and J ends lost 0 bases and 3 bases respectively, with 14 bases between them. The CDR3 DNA follows: TGCGCCAGCAGCCAAGATGTTTCGACTTTCTACACCGGGGAGCTGTTTTTT. Translation: CASSQDVSTFYTGELFF.

This clonotype showed up just a few times. The chain employs TRBV19 and TRBJ2-1; D may match TRBD1 or TRBD2 (6 bases each). Germline CDR1 LNHDA, CDR2 SQIVND (reference sequence). CDR3 length: 16 residues. V lost 5 bases to trimming and J lost 5 bases, with 19 bases between them. The CDR3 protein is CASSPLSGGLNNEQFF. As DNA, the CDR3 is TGTGCCAGTAGTCCCCTGTCCGGGGGCCTGAACAATGAGCAGTTCTTC. Drawing the rest from reference TRBV19 and TRBJ2-1, the complete variable domain is DGGITQSPKYLFRKEGQNVTLSCEQNLNHDAMYWYRQDPGQGLRLIYYSQIVNDFQKGDIAEGYSVSREKKESFPLTVTSAQKNPTAFYLCASSPLSGGLNNEQFFGPGTRLTVL.

This clonotype was observed a handful of times. This chain's CDR3 is CASSLGIYEQFF. CDR3 DNA: TGTGCCAGCAGCTTAGGTATCTATGAGCAGTTCTTC. J is TRBJ2-1 and V is TRBV13, with D unresolved. The CDR3 has 12 amino acids. Germline values: CDR1 PRHDT, CDR2 FYEKMQ (reference sequence). Trimming took 0 bases from V and 8 from J, leaving 5 bases between them.

This chain joins TRBV7-6 and TRBJ2-3, with TRBD2 matching over 11 bases. Germline V gene sequence: CDR1 SGHVS, CDR2 FNYEAQ. There are 20 residues in the CDR3. J lost 0 bases, V lost 1 base, and 12 bases had no gene match. CDR3 nucleotides: TGTGCCAGCAGCTTAGACCGTCGAGGGACTAGCGGAACAAGCACAGATACGCAGTATTTT. Amino acid sequence: CASSLDRRGTSGTSTDTQYF.

This clonotype has a handful of counts. The gene calls are TRBV15 and TRBJ2-2; D gene uncertain. Trimming shortened V by 6 bases and J by 7 bases, and 15 bases separated the two germline ends. The CDR3 has 14 amino acids. Germline assignment: CDR1 LNHNV and CDR2 YYDKDF (reference sequence). The CDR3 DNA sequence: TGTGCCACCAGGGAGACGTGGGCTGGCGGGGAGCTGTTTTTT. It yields the protein CATRETWAGGELFF.